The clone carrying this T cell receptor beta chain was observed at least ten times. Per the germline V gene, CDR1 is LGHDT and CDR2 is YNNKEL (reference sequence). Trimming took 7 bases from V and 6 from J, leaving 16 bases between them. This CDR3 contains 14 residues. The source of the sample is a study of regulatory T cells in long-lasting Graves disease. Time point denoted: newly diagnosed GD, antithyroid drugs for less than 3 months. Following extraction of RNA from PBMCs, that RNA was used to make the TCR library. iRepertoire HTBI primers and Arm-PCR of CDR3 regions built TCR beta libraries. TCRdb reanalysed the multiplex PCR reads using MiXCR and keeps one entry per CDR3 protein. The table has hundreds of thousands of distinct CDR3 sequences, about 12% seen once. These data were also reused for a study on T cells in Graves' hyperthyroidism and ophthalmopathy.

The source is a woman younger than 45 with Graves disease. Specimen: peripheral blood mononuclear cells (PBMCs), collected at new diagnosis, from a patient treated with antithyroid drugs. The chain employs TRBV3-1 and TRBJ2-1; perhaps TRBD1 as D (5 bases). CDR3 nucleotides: TGTGCCAGCAACAGGTTGGGTTCGCTCAATGAGCAGTTCTTC. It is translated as CASNRLGSLNEQFF.